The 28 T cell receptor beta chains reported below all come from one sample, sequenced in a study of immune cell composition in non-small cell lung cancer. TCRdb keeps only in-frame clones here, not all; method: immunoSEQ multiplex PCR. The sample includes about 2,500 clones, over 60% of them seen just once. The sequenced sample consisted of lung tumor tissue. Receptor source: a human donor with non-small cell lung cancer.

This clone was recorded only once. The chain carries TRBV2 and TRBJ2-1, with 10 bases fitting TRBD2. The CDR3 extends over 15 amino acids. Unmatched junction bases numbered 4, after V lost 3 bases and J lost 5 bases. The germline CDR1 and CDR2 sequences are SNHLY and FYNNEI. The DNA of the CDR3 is TGTGCCAGCAGTGACGCTAGCGGGGGACACAATGAGCAGTTCTTC. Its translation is CASSDASGGHNEQFF.

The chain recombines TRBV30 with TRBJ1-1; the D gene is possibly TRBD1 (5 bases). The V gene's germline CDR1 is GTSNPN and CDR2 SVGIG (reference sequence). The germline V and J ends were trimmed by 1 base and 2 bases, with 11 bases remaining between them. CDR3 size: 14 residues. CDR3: CAWSETAINTEAFF. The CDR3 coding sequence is TGTGCCTGGAGTGAGACAGCCATCAACACTGAAGCTTTCTTT.

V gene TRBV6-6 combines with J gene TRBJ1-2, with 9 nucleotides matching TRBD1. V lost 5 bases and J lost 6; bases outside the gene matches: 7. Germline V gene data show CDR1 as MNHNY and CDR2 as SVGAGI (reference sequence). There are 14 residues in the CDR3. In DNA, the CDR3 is TGTGCCAGCAGTCAGGACAGGGGAGGGAATGGCTACACCTTC. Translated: CASSQDRGGNGYTF.

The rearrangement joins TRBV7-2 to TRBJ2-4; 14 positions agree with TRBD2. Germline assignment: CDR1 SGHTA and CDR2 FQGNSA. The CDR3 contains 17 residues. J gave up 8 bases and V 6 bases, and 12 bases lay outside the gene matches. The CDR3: CASSFTTSGRGEDIQYF. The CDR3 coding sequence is TGTGCCAGCAGTTTTACGACTAGCGGGAGGGGTGAGGACATTCAGTACTTC. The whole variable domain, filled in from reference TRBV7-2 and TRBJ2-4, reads GAGVSQSPSNKVTEKGKDVELRCDPISGHTALYWYRQSLGQGLEFLIYFQGNSAPDKSGLPSDRFSAERTGGSVSTLTIQRTQQEDSAVYLCASSFTTSGRGEDIQYFGAGTRLSVL.

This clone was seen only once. CDR3 region: CASSQGTPEKGEQYF. The CDR3 nucleotides read TGTGCCAGCAGCCAAGGGACTCCCGAAAAGGGAGAGCAGTACTTC. The V gene is TRBV4-2, the J gene TRBJ2-7; tentatively, D is TRBD2 (5 bases). The CDR3 extends over 15 amino acids. The germline gives CDR1 LGHNA, CDR2 YNFKEQ. V lost 1 base, J lost 7 bases, and 17 bases lay in between.

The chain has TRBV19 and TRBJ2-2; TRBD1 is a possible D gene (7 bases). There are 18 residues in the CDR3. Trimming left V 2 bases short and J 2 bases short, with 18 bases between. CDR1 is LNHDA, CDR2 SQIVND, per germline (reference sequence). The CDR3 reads CASSIKGAGTLNTGELFF. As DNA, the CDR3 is TGTGCCAGTAGTATAAAGGGGGCGGGGACCCTTAACACCGGGGAGCTGTTTTTT.

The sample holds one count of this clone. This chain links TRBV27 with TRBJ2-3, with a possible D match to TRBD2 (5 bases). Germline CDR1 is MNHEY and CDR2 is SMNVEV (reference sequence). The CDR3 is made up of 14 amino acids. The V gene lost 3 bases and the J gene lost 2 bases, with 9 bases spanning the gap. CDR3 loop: CASSLKRSTDTQYF. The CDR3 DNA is TGTGCCAGCAGTTTGAAGCGGTCCACAGATACGCAGTATTTT.

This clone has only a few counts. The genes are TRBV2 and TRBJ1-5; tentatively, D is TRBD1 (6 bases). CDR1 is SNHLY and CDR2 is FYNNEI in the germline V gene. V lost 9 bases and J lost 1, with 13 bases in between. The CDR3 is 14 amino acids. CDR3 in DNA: TGTGCCAGTATCGGGACATCGAGCAATCAGCCCCAGCATTTT. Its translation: CASIGTSSNQPQHF. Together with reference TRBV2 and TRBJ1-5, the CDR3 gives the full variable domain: EPEVTQTPSHQVTQMGQEVILRCVPISNHLYFYWYRQILGQKVEFLVSFYNNEISEKSEIFDDQFSVERPDGSNFTLKIRSTKLEDSAMYFCASIGTSSNQPQHFGDGTRLSIL.

The DNA of the CDR3 is TGTGCCAGCAGCTTGACGGCCAGGGCCGGGGGTCAGCCCCAGCATTTT. It yields the protein CASSLTARAGGQPQHF. The chain is built from TRBV5-6 and TRBJ1-5, with TRBD1 as a possible D gene (5 bases). The CDR3 extends over 16 amino acids. The V and J ends lost 1 base and 6 bases respectively, with 17 bases between them. Germline CDR1 reads SGHDT; CDR2 reads YYEEEE.

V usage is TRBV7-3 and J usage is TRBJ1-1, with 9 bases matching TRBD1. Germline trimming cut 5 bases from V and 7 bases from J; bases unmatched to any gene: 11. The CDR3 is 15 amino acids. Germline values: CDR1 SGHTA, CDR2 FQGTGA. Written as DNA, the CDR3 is TGTGCCAGCAGCCCGACTCCGGGACAGGGAGGTGAAGCTTTCTTT. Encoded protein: CASSPTPGQGGEAFF.

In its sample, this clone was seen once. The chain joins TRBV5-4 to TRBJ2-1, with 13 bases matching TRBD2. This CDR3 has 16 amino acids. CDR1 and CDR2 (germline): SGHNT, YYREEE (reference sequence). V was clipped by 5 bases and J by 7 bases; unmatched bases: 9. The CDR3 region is CASSRRTSGSWNEQFF. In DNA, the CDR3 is TGTGCCAGCAGTCGAAGGACTAGCGGGAGTTGGAATGAGCAGTTCTTC.

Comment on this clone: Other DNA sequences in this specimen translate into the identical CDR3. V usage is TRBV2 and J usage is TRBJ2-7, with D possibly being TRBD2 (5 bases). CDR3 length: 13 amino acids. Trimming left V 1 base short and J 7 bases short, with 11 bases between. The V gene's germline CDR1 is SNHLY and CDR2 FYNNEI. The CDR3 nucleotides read TGTGCCAGCAGTGAAGGGAGAGGGCGGGAGCAGTACTTC. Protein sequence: CASSEGRGREQYF.

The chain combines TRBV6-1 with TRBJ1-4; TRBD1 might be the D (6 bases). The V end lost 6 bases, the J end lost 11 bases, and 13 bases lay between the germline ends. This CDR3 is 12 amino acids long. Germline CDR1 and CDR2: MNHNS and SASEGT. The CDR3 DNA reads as TGTGCCAGCAGGGATCAAACAGGGAAACTGTTTTTT. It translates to CASRDQTGKLFF.

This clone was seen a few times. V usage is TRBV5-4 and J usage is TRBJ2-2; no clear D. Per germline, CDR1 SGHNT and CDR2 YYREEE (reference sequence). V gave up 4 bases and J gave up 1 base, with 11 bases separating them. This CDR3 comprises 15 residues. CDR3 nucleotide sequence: TGTGCCAGCAGCACCTTATCGGGGAACACCGGGGAGCTGTTTTTT. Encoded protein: CASSTLSGNTGELFF.

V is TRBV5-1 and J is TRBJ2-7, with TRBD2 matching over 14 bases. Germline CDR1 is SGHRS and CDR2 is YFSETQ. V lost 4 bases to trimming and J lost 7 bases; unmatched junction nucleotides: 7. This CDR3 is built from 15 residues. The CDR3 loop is CASSPGLAGVGEQYF. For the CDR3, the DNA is TGCGCCAGCAGCCCGGGACTAGCGGGAGTGGGTGAGCAGTACTTC.

DNA of the CDR3: TGTGCCAGCAGCTTAGCGCTGGCAGGGGGAGAGACCCAGTACTTC. Amino acid sequence: CASSLALAGGETQYF. The V call is TRBV7-9, the J call TRBJ2-5, with 7 positions matching TRBD1. The germline gives CDR1 SEHNR, CDR2 FQNEAQ (reference sequence). The CDR3 contains 15 residues. The trim removed 0 bases at V and 4 bases at J, leaving 5 bases unmatched.

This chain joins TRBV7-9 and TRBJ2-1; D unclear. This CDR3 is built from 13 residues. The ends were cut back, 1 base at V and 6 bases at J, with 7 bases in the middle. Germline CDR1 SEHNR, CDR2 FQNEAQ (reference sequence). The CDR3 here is CASSLVVSNEQFF. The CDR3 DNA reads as TGTGCCAGCAGCTTAGTGGTGAGCAATGAGCAGTTCTTC.

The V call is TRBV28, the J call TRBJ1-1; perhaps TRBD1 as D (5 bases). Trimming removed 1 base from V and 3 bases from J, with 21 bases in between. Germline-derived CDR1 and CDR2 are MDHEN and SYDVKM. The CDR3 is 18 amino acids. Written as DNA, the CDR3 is TGTGCCAGCAGTTTATTTTGGGCCTCACTGGAAGGGGACACTGAAGCTTTCTTT. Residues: CASSLFWASLEGDTEAFF.

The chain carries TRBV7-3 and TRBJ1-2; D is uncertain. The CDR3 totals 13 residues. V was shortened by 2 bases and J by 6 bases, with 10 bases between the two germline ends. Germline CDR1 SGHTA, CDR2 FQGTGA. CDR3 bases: TGTGCCAGCAGCTTACATCCGGTCGATGGCTACACCTTC. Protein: CASSLHPVDGYTF.

CDR3 loop: CASSLEGGRVVQFF. DNA for the CDR3: TGTGCCAGCAGCTTAGAGGGCGGGAGAGTGGTGCAGTTCTTC. The chain recombines TRBV7-9 with TRBJ2-1, with 7 positions matching TRBD2. The ends lost 1 base at V and 12 bases at J; junction bases unmatched: 9. Germline CDR1 and CDR2: SEHNR and FQNEAQ (reference sequence). This CDR3 is 14 amino acids long.

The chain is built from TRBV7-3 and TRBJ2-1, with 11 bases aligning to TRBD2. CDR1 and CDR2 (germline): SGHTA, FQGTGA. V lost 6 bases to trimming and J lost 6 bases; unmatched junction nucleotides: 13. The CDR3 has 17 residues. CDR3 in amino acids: CASRRKLLAGGGNEQFF. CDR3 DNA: TGTGCCAGCAGAAGAAAGCTTCTAGCGGGAGGAGGCAATGAGCAGTTCTTC.

The CDR3 coding sequence is TGTGCCAGCTCACGTTCCGCGCAGGAGAACACTGAAGCTTTCTTT. Protein product: CASSRSAQENTEAFF. This sequence joins TRBV18 and TRBJ1-1; no definite D call. Looked up from germline, CDR1 is KGHSH and CDR2 is LQKENI. The CDR3 spans 15 residues. V shed 4 bases and J shed 1 base, with 13 bases lying between them.

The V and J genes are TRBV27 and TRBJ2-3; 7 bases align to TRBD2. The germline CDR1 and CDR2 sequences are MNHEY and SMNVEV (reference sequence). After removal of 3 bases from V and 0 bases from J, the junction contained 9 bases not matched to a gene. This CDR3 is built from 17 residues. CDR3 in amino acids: CASSFSARSGSTDTQYF. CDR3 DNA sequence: TGTGCCAGCAGTTTCAGTGCTCGTAGCGGGAGCACAGATACGCAGTATTTT.

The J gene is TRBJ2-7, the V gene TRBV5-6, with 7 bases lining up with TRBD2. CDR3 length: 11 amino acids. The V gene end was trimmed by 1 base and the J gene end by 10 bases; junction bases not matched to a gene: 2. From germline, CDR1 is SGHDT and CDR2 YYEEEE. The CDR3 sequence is CASSLSGLQYF. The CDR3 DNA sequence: TGTGCCAGCAGCTTGTCGGGACTACAGTACTTC.

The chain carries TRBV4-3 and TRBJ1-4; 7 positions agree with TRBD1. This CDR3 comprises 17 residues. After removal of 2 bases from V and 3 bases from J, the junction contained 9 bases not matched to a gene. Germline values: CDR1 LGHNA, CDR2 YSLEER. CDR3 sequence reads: CASSQHVRGAPNEKLFF. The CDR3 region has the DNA TGCGCCAGCAGCCAACACGTCAGGGGGGCACCTAATGAAAAACTGTTTTTT.

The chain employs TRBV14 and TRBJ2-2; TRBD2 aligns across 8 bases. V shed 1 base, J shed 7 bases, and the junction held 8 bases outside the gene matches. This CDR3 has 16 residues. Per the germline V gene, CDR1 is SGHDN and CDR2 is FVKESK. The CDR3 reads CASSQGAGRAIGELFF. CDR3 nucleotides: TGTGCCAGCAGCCAAGGGGCCGGGAGGGCCATCGGGGAGCTGTTTTTT.

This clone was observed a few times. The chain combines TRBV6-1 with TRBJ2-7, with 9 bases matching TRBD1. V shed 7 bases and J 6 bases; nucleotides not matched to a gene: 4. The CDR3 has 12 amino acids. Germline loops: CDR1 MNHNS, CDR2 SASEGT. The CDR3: CASTGTGREQYF. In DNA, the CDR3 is TGTGCCAGCACCGGGACAGGGCGCGAGCAGTACTTC.

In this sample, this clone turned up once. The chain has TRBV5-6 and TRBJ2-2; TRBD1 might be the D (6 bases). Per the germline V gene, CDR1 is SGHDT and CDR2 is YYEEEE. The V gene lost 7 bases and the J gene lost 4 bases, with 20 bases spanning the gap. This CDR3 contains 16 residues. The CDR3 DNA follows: TGTGCCAGCCTTATGCAGGGGAGCCCCTCCACCGGGGAGCTGTTTTTT. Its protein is CASLMQGSPSTGELFF.